Below, 28 T cell receptor beta chains from the same sample are listed, as sequenced in a study of patients and donors after allogeneic stem cell transplantation. MiXCR was run by TCRdb on the RT-PCR reads, yielding one entry per CDR3 protein. Altogether over 150,000 distinct CDR3 sequences are present, 41% being singletons, with the ten largest covering 33%. The specimen was blood, either unsorted or a sorted T cell fraction (not recorded which). The receptor set was obtained from a human donor who was either an allogeneic HSCT recipient or a stem cell or donor lymphocyte infusion donor (not recorded which). It is not recorded whose cells these are; they may come from a transplant donor.

This clonotype was picked up a small number of times. V usage is TRBV15 and J usage is TRBJ1-3, with a weak D call TRBD1 (5 bases). CDR1 and CDR2 from the germline V gene are LNHNV and YYDKDF (reference sequence). The CDR3 is 15 amino acids. Trimming cost V 6 bases and J 0 bases, with 12 bases left between them. This chain's CDR3 is CATSPRRVSGNTIYF. The CDR3 nucleotides are TGTGCCACCAGTCCCCGCAGGGTCTCTGGAAACACCATATATTTT.

This clonotype has a handful of counts. This chain connects TRBV12-3 or TRBV12-4 to TRBJ1-1; 7 bases are shared with TRBD1. This CDR3 is built from 15 residues. After removal of 2 bases from V and 11 bases from J, the junction contained 14 bases not matched to a gene. CDR3: CASSLLSKGARSAFF. The CDR3 DNA follows: TGTGCCAGCAGTTTACTTTCGAAGGGGGCTAGGTCGGCTTTCTTT.

This clonotype came up a few times. CDR3 nucleotides: TGTGCCAGCAGGGACAGGGATGGCACTGAAGCTTTCTTT. Its translation: CASRDRDGTEAFF. The chain couples TRBV9 to TRBJ1-1; 8 bases match TRBD1. The CDR3 runs 13 residues. Unmatched junction bases numbered 4, after V lost 5 bases and J lost 4 bases. CDR1 and CDR2 (germline): SGDLS, YYNGEE.

V and J are TRBV6-5 and TRBJ1-1; a weak D match, TRBD1 (5 bases). Trimming took off 10 bases at V and 4 bases at J, with 19 bases between the two ends. The CDR3 covers 14 residues. Germline lookup yields CDR1 MNHEY and CDR2 SVGAGI. DNA for the CDR3: TGTGCCACCCTACAGGAGCACACGACCACTGAAGCTTTCTTT. As protein: CATLQEHTTTEAFF.

This clonotype was detected once. The J gene is TRBJ2-7, the V gene TRBV6-5; 7 nucleotides match TRBD1. CDR1 and CDR2 from the germline V gene are MNHEY and SVGAGI. The trim removed 8 bases at V and 3 bases at J, leaving 7 bases unmatched. This CDR3 comprises 13 residues. This CDR3 reads CASSVTGFYEQYF. As DNA, the CDR3 is TGTGCCAGCTCGGTGACAGGGTTCTACGAGCAGTACTTC.

This clonotype has a handful of counts. This chain joins TRBV12-3 or TRBV12-4 and TRBJ2-1, with 9 bases that match TRBD1. J gave up 2 bases and V 1 base, and 3 bases lay outside the gene matches. CDR3 length: 16 residues. As DNA, the CDR3 is TGTGCCAGCAGTTTAGGACAGGGGGAAGCCTACAATGAGCAGTTCTTC. It translates to CASSLGQGEAYNEQFF.

This clonotype was detected only a few times. The V and J genes are TRBV29-1 and TRBJ2-4; 8 bases align to TRBD1. V lost 6 bases, J lost 8 bases, and 6 bases stayed unmatched. Germline V CDR1 and CDR2: SQVTM, ANQGSEA. The CDR3 covers 12 residues. This CDR3 reads CSVRTGKDIQYF. In DNA form, the CDR3 reads TGCAGCGTCCGGACAGGGAAGGACATTCAGTACTTC.

The chain uses TRBV21-1 and TRBJ1-1; the D segment call TRBD1 is taken from the table without a DNA check. TRBV21-1 is tagged as a pseudogene. CDR3 length: 18 residues. The CDR3 sequence: CASSKVQGIEQVNTEAFF. CDR3 in DNA: TGTGCCAGCAGCAAAGTCCAGGGGATTGAGCAAGTGAACACTGAAGCTTTCTTT.

The chain has TRBV7-2 and TRBJ2-5, with a tentative D call TRBD1 (6 bases). Deletions cut 5 bases from V and 0 bases from J, with 19 bases between. CDR1 is SGHTA and CDR2 is FQGNSA in the germline V gene. There are 17 residues in the CDR3. DNA for the CDR3: TGTGCCAGCAGCAAAGACCTCATGACAGGCAACCAAGAGACCCAGTACTTC. This translates into CASSKDLMTGNQETQYF.

The rearrangement links TRBV9 to TRBJ2-7; possible D gene TRBD1, 6 bases. The V gene lost 5 bases and the J gene lost 3 bases, with 18 bases spanning the gap. Germline-derived CDR1 and CDR2 are SGDLS and YYNGEE. The CDR3 is made up of 15 amino acids. The CDR3 reads CASRVTGTPNYEQYF. CDR3 sequence (DNA): TGTGCCAGCAGGGTAACCGGGACACCAAACTACGAGCAGTACTTC.

The V and J genes are TRBV6-6 and TRBJ2-3; TRBD2 aligns across 11 bases. The CDR3 has 14 amino acids. V shed 6 bases and J 4 bases; nucleotides not matched to a gene: 3. Per the germline V gene, CDR1 is MNHNY and CDR2 is SVGAGI (reference sequence). CDR3 loop: CASSLSGRADTQYF. For the CDR3, the DNA is TGTGCCAGCAGCCTTAGCGGGAGGGCAGATACGCAGTATTTT.

The rearrangement uses TRBV6-2 or TRBV6-3 and TRBJ2-7; no definite D call. V lost 0 bases to trimming and J lost 5 bases, with 11 bases between them. CDR1 MNHEY and CDR2 SVGEGT come from the germline V gene. The CDR3 sequence is 14 residues long. The CDR3 DNA reads as TGTGCCAGCAGTTACTCAGTCATCCGGAACGAGCAGTACTTC. Translation gives CASSYSVIRNEQYF.

The chain employs TRBV7-2 and TRBJ2-3; D unclear. Germline CDR1 SGHTA, CDR2 FQGNSA. Trimming shortened V by 1 base and J by 3 bases, and 5 bases separated the two germline ends. The CDR3 runs 13 residues. In nucleotides, the CDR3 is TGTGCCAGCAGCTTAGGACAAACAGATACGCAGTATTTT. This translates into CASSLGQTDTQYF.

This chain joins TRBV12-3 or TRBV12-4 and TRBJ1-1; TRBD1 agrees at 11 bases. The CDR3 spans 12 residues. The V gene end was trimmed by 8 bases and the J gene end by 10 bases; junction bases not matched to a gene: 6. CDR3 region: CASSRTGGRAFF. CDR3 nucleotides: TGTGCCAGCTCACGGACAGGGGGCCGAGCTTTCTTT.

The chain uses TRBV5-5 and TRBJ2-7; D ambiguous. Germline CDR1 and CDR2: SGHKS and YYEKEE (reference sequence). This CDR3 region has 14 residues. Trimming pared 0 bases from V and 2 bases from J, leaving 9 bases between. CDR3 loop: CASSLGADTYEQYF. In nucleotides, the CDR3 is TGTGCCAGCAGCTTGGGGGCCGATACCTACGAGCAGTACTTC.

This clonotype was observed once. CDR3 nucleotides: TGCAGTGCTAGAGGGGGTCGGAATGAGCAGTTCTTC. Its translation: CSARGGRNEQFF. The rearrangement uses TRBV20-1 and TRBJ2-1, with D uncertain. V lost 1 base and J lost 7, with 8 bases in between. This CDR3 spans 12 amino acids. Germline V CDR1 and CDR2: DFQATT, SNEGSKA (reference sequence).

The CDR3 coding sequence is TGTGCCAGCAGTTTATTGCCGTTGGGCTACACCTTC. Protein product: CASSLLPLGYTF. This rearrangement joins TRBV28 to TRBJ1-2; D gene unclear. Germline V lookup: CDR1 MDHEN, CDR2 SYDVKM. Deletions cut 1 base from V and 8 bases from J, with 8 bases between. CDR3 length equals 12 residues.

The rearrangement joins TRBV7-6 to TRBJ2-1, with D uncertain. The CDR3 has 15 amino acids. Per the germline V gene, CDR1 is SGHVS and CDR2 is FNYEAQ. Trimming cost V 2 bases and J 0 bases, with 8 bases left between them. CDR3: CASSLLLGSYNEQFF. CDR3 nucleotide sequence: TGTGCCAGCAGCTTATTGTTGGGCTCCTACAATGAGCAGTTCTTC.

This rearrangement joins TRBV4-1 to TRBJ1-1, with TRBD1 identical over 8 bases. V lost 3 bases, J lost 4 bases, and 7 bases stayed unmatched. Germline CDR1 reads MGHRA; CDR2 reads YSYEKL. The length of the CDR3 is 15 residues. CDR3 DNA sequence: TGCGCCAGCAGCCAGGTCAGGGGGCTTGGCACTGAAGCTTTCTTT. Encoded protein: CASSQVRGLGTEAFF.

This clonotype was counted many times. This rearrangement joins TRBV29-1 to TRBJ2-2; unclear D gene. CDR1 is SQVTM and CDR2 is ANQGSEA in the germline V gene. V was shortened by 6 bases and J by 4 bases, with 15 bases between the two germline ends. This CDR3 spans 14 amino acids. Here the CDR3 reads CSVAPFRSTGELFF. CDR3 DNA sequence: TGCAGCGTCGCTCCGTTTCGCAGCACCGGGGAGCTGTTTTTT.

This clonotype was counted a few times. V and J are TRBV6-5 and TRBJ1-1; D is unclear. The CDR3 extends over 15 amino acids. Germline values: CDR1 MNHEY, CDR2 SVGAGI. V shed 5 bases and J shed 4 bases, with 17 bases lying between them. Here the CDR3 reads CASSTPVSGGTEAFF. The CDR3 coding sequence is TGTGCCAGCAGTACCCCGGTATCGGGAGGCACTGAAGCTTTCTTT.

The chain is built from TRBV12-3 or TRBV12-4 and TRBJ2-4; 8 nucleotides line up with TRBD1. The CDR3 runs 12 residues. V lost 8 bases, J lost 5 bases, and 2 bases stayed unmatched. The CDR3 loop reads CASGQGENIQYF. The CDR3 nucleotides are TGTGCCAGCGGACAGGGCGAAAACATTCAGTACTTC.

The rearrangement links TRBV29-1 to TRBJ2-2, with 11 bases matching TRBD1. Germline lookup yields CDR1 SQVTM and CDR2 ANQGSEA. After removal of 7 bases from V and 6 bases from J, the junction contained 10 bases not matched to a gene. The CDR3 has 15 residues. In DNA form, the CDR3 reads TGCAGCGCTACCGCGGACAGGGGGCGTTCCGGGGAGCTGTTTTTT. Translating gives CSATADRGRSGELFF.

This chain connects TRBV19 to TRBJ1-5; D unclear. V lost 3 bases and J 0 bases, leaving 9 bases between the germline ends. Germline lookup yields CDR1 LNHDA and CDR2 SQIVND (reference sequence). The CDR3 consists of 15 residues. DNA for the CDR3: TGTGCCAGTAGTATGGCAGCCTATAGCAATCAGCCCCAGCATTTT. Its protein is CASSMAAYSNQPQHF.

The chain uses TRBV7-2 and TRBJ1-5; 11 bases line up with TRBD1. V shed 5 bases, J shed 1 base, and the junction held 13 bases outside the gene matches. This CDR3 has 19 residues. The germline V gene has CDR1 SGHTA and CDR2 FQGNSA. The CDR3 spells CASSPPIRTGGRSNQPQHF. The CDR3 DNA reads TGTGCCAGCAGCCCACCTATCAGGACAGGGGGCAGGAGCAATCAGCCCCAGCATTTT.

V gene TRBV5-4 combines with J gene TRBJ2-3; D may be TRBD1 or TRBD2 (6 bases each). V lost 1 base and J lost 8, with 11 bases in between. Germline V CDR1 and CDR2: SGHNT, YYREEE (reference sequence). This CDR3 spans 13 amino acids. CDR3 sequence (DNA): TGTGCCAGCAGCTTGCTGGGGGGCTCTACGCAGTATTTT. Translation gives CASSLLGGSTQYF. The full variable domain, its missing parts supplied by reference TRBV5-4 and TRBJ2-3, is ETGVTQSPTHLIKTRGQQVTLRCSSQSGHNTVSWYQQALGQGPQFIFQYYREEENGRGNFPPRFSGLQFPNYSSELNVNALELDDSALYLCASSLLGGSTQYFGPGTRLTVL.

The V and J genes are TRBV10-2 and TRBJ1-2; the D is unclear. Trimming pared 0 bases from V and 6 bases from J, leaving 5 bases between. From germline, CDR1 is WSHSY and CDR2 SAAADI. The CDR3 extends over 12 amino acids. CDR3 protein: CASSESRHGYTF. The CDR3 coding sequence is TGCGCCAGCAGTGAGTCACGTCATGGCTACACCTTC.

The chain joins TRBV2 to TRBJ2-1, with D unclear. The V end was cut by 6 bases, the J end by 6 bases, with 3 bases between. This CDR3 has 10 residues. Germline CDR1 SNHLY, CDR2 FYNNEI. This CDR3 is CASRVNEQFF. The DNA of the CDR3 is TGTGCCAGCAGGGTCAATGAGCAGTTCTTC. The full variable domain, completed using reference TRBV2 and TRBJ2-1, is EPEVTQTPSHQVTQMGQEVILRCVPISNHLYFYWYRQILGQKVEFLVSFYNNEISEKSEIFDDQFSVERPDGSNFTLKIRSTKLEDSAMYFCASRVNEQFFGPGTRLTVL.